This T cell receptor beta chain appears in the sequencing data of a study of T-cell reconstitution after alpha-beta-depleted transplantation in children. Study-wide results and caveats: After transplant, at about two months, alpha-beta T cells were reportedly derived from several hundred expanded graft clones. Newly produced T cells mostly accounted for T-cell counts and diversity one year post-transplant.

The V end was cut by 2 bases, the J end by 5 bases, with 10 bases between. The germline V gene encodes CDR1 GTSNPN and CDR2 SVGIG (reference sequence). The CDR3 spans 13 residues. On this clonotype itself: Its specificity is unknown.

Preparing the TCRbeta library involved the use of unique molecular identifiers. MiXCR, run by TCRdb on the PCR reads, gives a single entry per CDR3 protein. The sample records under 150,000 distinct CDR3 sequences, 9.7% being singletons. This sample comprised PBMCs, mostly from graft donor cells, obtained 180 days after TCRalphabeta/CD19-depleted stem cell transplant. This clonotype was obtained from a girl under three years old who had a stem cell transplant for combined immunodeficiency, so the T cells may come from the graft donor. The chain joins TRBV30 to TRBJ2-1; D is undetermined. The CDR3 coding sequence is TGTGCCTGGAGTAACCTTAGAAACAATGAGCAGTTCTTC. This encodes CAWSNLRNNEQFF.